This T cell receptor beta chain was sequenced in a study of tumor-infiltrating lymphocytes in primary liver carcinoma. Study details: The patients included men and women who were aged 30 to 69 years.

Germline V gene data show CDR1 as SGHTS and CDR2 as YDEGEE. Trimming removed 8 bases from V and 4 bases from J, with 13 bases in between. This CDR3 region has 13 residues. A primer in the constant region served to generate TCR beta cDNA from about 480 ng of total RNA. Three rounds of nested multiplex PCR with slightly modified ARM-PCR produced TCR beta libraries. The opening two PCR rounds, 10 cycles each, paired TRBV1-TRBV30 forward primers with a C-beta reverse primer. Via MiXCR, TCRdb re-called the multiplex PCR reads, giving one row per CDR3 protein. The sample contains 60,000 to 90,000 distinct CDR3 sequences, over 60% of which appear only once. Study-wide points: Tumor-blood pairs (like tumor-adjacent pairs) overlapped less than tumor region pairs did. Only about 7-25% of top clones were detected in each of the five tumor regions. Tumors reached a significantly greater top-250-clone fraction than blood did (p = 0.039).

Co-extraction of RNA and DNA was performed on 20-30 mg of unsorted bulk tissue. With regard to this clonotype: Its antigen remains unidentified.

The rearrangement joins TRBV5-8 to TRBJ2-1; D might be TRBD2 (5 bases). The specimen sequenced was liver tumor tissue from sampling region 4. The sample's subset: tumor region T4, right-lateral pole. This TCR derives from a man aged 35 to 55 with primary liver carcinoma and hepatitis B virus infection. CDR3 DNA sequence: TGTGCCAGTATCCAAACTAGTTACAATGAGCAGTTCTTC. Translation: CASIQTSYNEQFF.